The present T cell receptor beta chain was sequenced within a study of blood T cell repertoires in COVID-19. Study at large: Italy, Spain and the United States were the sources of the convalescent and acute COVID-19 samples. PBMCs, B-cell-depleted T cells, or T cells were the source of the cDNA or gDNA that made up the material.

As handled by the study authors: Nucleated cell counts were estimated from reference gene primer amplification. Repertoires were generated with immunoSEQ multiplex PCR, while TCRdb's copy carries only in-frame clones and drops some. V and J calls and clone size are those listed in that table; D and trimming were worked out from the DNA. This table has some 150,000 clones, under 85% appearing once. The CDR3 has 15 amino acids. The trim removed 0 bases at V and 8 bases at J, leaving 2 bases unmatched. Per germline, CDR1 SGHNT and CDR2 YENEEA. Source material: peripheral blood. The receptor's source is a man in his fifties with active or convalescent COVID-19. V usage is TRBV11-3 and J usage is TRBJ2-1; 12 bases align to TRBD2. This chain's CDR3 is CASSLETSGSDEQFF. DNA of the CDR3: TGTGCCAGCAGCTTAGAGACTAGCGGGAGTGATGAGCAGTTCTTC.